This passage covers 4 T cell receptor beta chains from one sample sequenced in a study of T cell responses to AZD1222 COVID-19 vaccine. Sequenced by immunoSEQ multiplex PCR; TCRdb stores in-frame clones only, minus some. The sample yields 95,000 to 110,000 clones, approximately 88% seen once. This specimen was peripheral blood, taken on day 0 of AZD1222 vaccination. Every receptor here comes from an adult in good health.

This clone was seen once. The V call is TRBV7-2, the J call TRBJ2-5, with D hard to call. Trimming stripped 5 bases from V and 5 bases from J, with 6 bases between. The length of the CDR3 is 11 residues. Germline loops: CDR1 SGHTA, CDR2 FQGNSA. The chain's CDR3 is CASSPRETQYF. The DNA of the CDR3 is TGTGCCAGCAGCCCGCGGGAGACCCAGTACTTC.

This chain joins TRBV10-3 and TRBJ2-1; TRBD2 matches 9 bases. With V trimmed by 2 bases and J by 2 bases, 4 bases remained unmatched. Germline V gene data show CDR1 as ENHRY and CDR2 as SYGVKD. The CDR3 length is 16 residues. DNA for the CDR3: TGTGCCATCAGTGAGATAGCGGGAGACCCCTACAATGAGCAGTTCTTC. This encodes CAISEIAGDPYNEQFF.

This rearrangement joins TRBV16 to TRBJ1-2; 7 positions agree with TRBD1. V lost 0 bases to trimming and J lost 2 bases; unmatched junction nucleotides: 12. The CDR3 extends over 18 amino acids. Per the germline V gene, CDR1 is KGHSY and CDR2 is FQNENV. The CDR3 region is CASSQSSGPTGTNYGYTF. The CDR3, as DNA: TGTGCCAGCAGCCAATCAAGTGGGCCGACAGGGACGAACTATGGCTACACCTTC.

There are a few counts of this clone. Here the CDR3 reads CASSLPRGHNEQFF. CDR3 bases: TGTGCCAGCAGCTTACCTCGGGGCCACAATGAGCAGTTCTTC. The V gene is TRBV7-9, the J gene TRBJ2-1; perhaps D is TRBD1 or TRBD2 (5 bases each). This CDR3 comprises 14 residues. Germline V gene data show CDR1 as SEHNR and CDR2 as FQNEAQ (reference sequence). Trimming cost V 2 bases and J 5 bases, with 10 bases left between them.